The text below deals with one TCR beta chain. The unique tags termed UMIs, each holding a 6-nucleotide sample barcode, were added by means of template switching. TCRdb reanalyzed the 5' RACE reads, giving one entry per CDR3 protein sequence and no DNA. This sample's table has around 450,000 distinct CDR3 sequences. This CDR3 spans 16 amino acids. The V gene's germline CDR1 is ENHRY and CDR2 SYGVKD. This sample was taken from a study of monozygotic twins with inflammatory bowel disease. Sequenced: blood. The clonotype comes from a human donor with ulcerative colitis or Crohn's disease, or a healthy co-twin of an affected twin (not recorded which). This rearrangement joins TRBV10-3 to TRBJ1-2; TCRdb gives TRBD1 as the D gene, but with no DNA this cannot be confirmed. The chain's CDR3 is CAITKGQGRGNYGYTF.